This paragraph covers one TCR beta chain sequence. No antigen is known for it. There are no base qualities to consult, and no much larger clone falls within one base. This sample is part of a study of shared clonotypes between healthy human individuals (dated by TCRdb to 2019 to 2021). About the study as a whole: Three men and a couple of women, aged 18 to 49 years, made up the cohort. The study deeply sequenced blood TCR repertoires of five healthy adults to estimate repertoire size and the extent of clonotype sharing between individuals. Each donor's leukapheresis produced roughly between roughly 0.85 and 9.5 billion PBMCs. For each donor, CD4 naive and CD4 memory were each given three plates, CD8 naive was given two plates, and CD8 memory was given one plate. Different laboratories and diverse techniques were used to prepare libraries and sequence TCR repertoires, to increase sequencing depth and limit assay-specific biases. Results and caveats for the whole study, not just this receptor: Higher generation probabilities were observed for clonotypes shared by all four sorted-subset donors than for non-shared clonotypes. Naive subsets generally had larger estimated clonotype richness than memory subsets did. Sampling was limited to blood, and TCR repertoires in tissue likely differ from TCR repertoires in blood. Rarefaction of sorted-subset datasets indicated incomplete sequencing despite the large sequencing depth. Pairwise subsampling led to the expectation that sequencing depth would affect the degree of clonotype sharing among donors. When a handful of donors were compared, the shared fraction of clonotypes was around 5% for naive CD4, around 3.5% for naive CD8, about 2.5% for memory CD4, and 0.4% for memory CD8. Because the study included a small number of donors, the genetic and exposure-history diversity represented was limited.

For CDR1 and CDR2, the germline V gene lists SGHRS and YFSETQ. Unmatched junction bases come to 5, with V trimmed by 3 bases and J by 4 bases. The CDR3 measures 14 amino acids from cysteine to phenylalanine. Of all the DNA, just the CDR3 is kept, 42 bases in frame from base 1. TCR CDR3 regions were amplified from genomic DNA by multiplex PCR using the deep immunoSEQ assay. Extracted genomic DNA from each cell subset was distributed evenly across all wells of several immunoSEQ 96-well plates, and each plate was treated as a replicate. Each replicate PCR for sorted subsets received approximately 220 ng genomic DNA, equal to about 29,000 T cell genomes. Purified libraries were measured with a Qubit 3.0 fluorometer, size-checked on a Bioanalyzer 2100, and measured again with the KAPA Library Quantification kit. Every immunoSEQ 96-well plate was sequenced on a separate single-read 150-cycle Illumina NextSeq 550 flow cell. In the paper's pipeline: Because the immunoSEQ output held only junctional sequences and lacked quality scores, the filtering could not match the filtering applied to full-length reads. To assign V/J genes and CDR3, sequences were annotated against IMGT germline references using PyIR, a Python wrapper for IgBLAST v1.9. Any read was removed if the V/J assignment was weak (E-value above 1e-6), the CDR3 was missing, or the read contained stop codons, out-of-frame junctions, or ambiguous translated residues. V3J clonotypes were defined as sequences sharing the same inferred V gene, J gene, and CDR3 amino acid sequence. To compute the percentage overlap between repertoires, the number of shared unique clonotypes was divided by the size of the smaller repertoire. Three approaches were used to assess repertoire richness: RTK rarefaction, the Chao1 estimator, and Recon v2.1 estimates of unobserved clonotypes. For all TCRbeta clonotypes obtained by the gDNA method from a few donors, generation probabilities were computed with OLGA. TCRdb limited this immuneACCESS table to in-frame rearrangements with V and J called. A share of clones is missing; checked studies link under half to unresolved V genes, and the rest is unexplained. V, J and clone size were drawn from that table, and D and trimming were deduced from the DNA. This sample comprises 2 million to 2.5 million clones, approximately 95% of them detected only once. The biggest ten clones account for 0.13% of the sample.

The donors were healthy, HIV-negative adults with no recently reported acute infections or vaccinations. Every donor was a Caucasian adult living in Nashville, Tennessee, USA. CD4+ T cells were enriched through magnetic negative selection, after which naive cells were positively selected on CD45RA and the remaining negative fraction served as the memory subset. Blood was obtained by leukapheresis, after which PBMCs were separated by Ficoll-Histopaque density gradient centrifugation and cryopreserved in liquid nitrogen vapor phase. Analytical flow cytometry was used to check the purity and quantity of each magnetically sorted T cell population. From each sorted fraction, genomic DNA was isolated and quantified by UV absorbance on a Nanodrop 2000c.

This TCR was sampled from a man between 18 and 29 years old in good health. The sample consisted of naive CD4+ T cells sorted from blood. The meaning of the sample's cell subset or site label: CD45RA+ positively selected. Recombination joined TRBV5-1 with TRBJ1-1; 8 of the junction bases match TRBD1. The nucleotide sequence is given as TGCGCCAGCAGCTCCCAGGGACAGGTCACTGAAGCTTTCTTT. Its coded protein is CASSSQGQVTEAFF.